The TCR beta chain described here comes from a study of blood T cell repertoires in COVID-19 (dated by TCRdb to the early 2020s). As for the study more broadly: Collaborator samples came from the United States, Italy and Spain and covered acute and convalescent phases of COVID-19. The repertoires were made available in a free public database intended to serve as a resource for research on the immune response to SARS-CoV-2. Sample metadata almost always included a de-identified subject ID, COVID-19 status, age in years and sex. Where HLA class I and class II types were available, the types were taken from metadata supplied by the sample provider, not from assay-based typing. Subjects who had been exposed to COVID-19, were actively infected with it, or had recovered from it provided the deeply sampled blood TCRbeta repertoires that made up the dataset. The material from the prospective study consisted of cDNA or gDNA derived from T cells, B-cell-depleted T cells, or PBMCs. Samples were obtained from the ongoing ImmuneRACE study (first 160 participants) and from 1,000 to 1,500 subjects provided by 6 global collaborators. Overall study results and their limits: Clinical and demographic metadata were provided uncurated, with the amount varying by source and participant.

TCRbeta CDR3 regions were amplified from genomic DNA by means of the immunoSEQ Assay, a bias-controlled multiplex PCR. From the authors' description of their analysis: The number of nucleated cells in each sample was estimated from the amplification of reference gene primers within the assay. To quantify the absolute abundance of each unique TCRbeta CDR3 rearrangement, sequence reads were collapsed and filtered. For each sample, productive Simpson clonality was calculated as the square root of Simpson's diversity index across productive rearrangements. Imported from immuneACCESS, the table was reduced by TCRdb to in-frame sequences with V and J called. These copies leave out some clones; in studies compared against another copy, an unresolved V gene accounts for under half, and the cause of the remainder is not known. That table is the source of V, J and clone size, and D and trimming were worked out from the DNA. The sample includes 280,000 or so clones, with around 89% observed a single time. The top ten constitute 6.9% of the sample.

CDR1 is given as LGHDT and CDR2 as YNNKEL, both from the germline V gene (reference sequence). The CDR3, from cysteine to phenylalanine, totals 13 residues. The only DNA kept is the CDR3, 39 bases in frame from the first base. At the junction V is shortened by 4 bases and J by 3 bases, with 9 bases in between. This clone has more than one count but fewer than ten. Its antigen is unknown. Base qualities are not at hand, and no much larger clone is one base apart. Samples from volunteer blood donors who had recovered from COVID-19 were contributed by a second Seattle source. Collaborating institutions collected whole blood in K2EDTA tubes following their own protocols. For TCRbeta analysis, collaborators shipped samples in one of three forms: frozen whole blood, isolated PBMCs, or DNA extracted from either of those sample types.

The sample consisted of peripheral blood. This sequence uses TRBV3-1 (or the pseudogene TRBV3-2) and TRBJ1-1; matching of 6 bases hints at TRBD1 as the D gene. This clonotype was obtained from a woman aged 25-40 years who had recovered from COVID-19. The CDR3 protein is CASSLGQYTEAFF. The DNA is as follows: TGTGCCAGCAGCCTCGGACAGTACACTGAAGCTTTCTTT.